The rows below give T cell receptor beta chains drawn from one sample of a study of response to subunit inactivated influenza vaccine. TCRdb itself ran the RT-PCR reads through MiXCR, one entry per CDR3 protein. Found here are under 500,000 distinct CDR3 sequences, roughly 9.7% of them singletons; the top ten hold about 12%. The input for sequencing was PBMCs from blood, taken about 6 weeks after vaccination. Source of these receptors: a man over 45 who received an inactivated influenza vaccine. Each CDR3 is given with its conserved first and last residue. Each record gives: J gene, D gene, V gene, clone size, CDR3 protein, CDR3 DNA. D genes are given only for firm matches. Not every row has a clone size; where given, it reads once, few, many or a size class.

J gene: TRBJ2-3
D gene: .
V gene: TRBV10-3
clone size: few
CDR3 protein: CAISPGGPTDTQYF
CDR3 DNA: TGTGCCATCTCGCCTGGGGGGCCCACAGATACGCAGTATTTT

J gene: TRBJ2-1
D gene: TRBD1
V gene: TRBV5-4
clone size: many
CDR3 protein: CASSPRDRDRNEQFF
CDR3 DNA: TGTGCCAGCAGCCCCCGGGACAGGGATAGGAATGAGCAGTTCTTC

J gene: TRBJ2-1
D gene: TRBD1
V gene: TRBV5-1
clone size: many
CDR3 protein: CASSARDRGLGEQFF
CDR3 DNA: TGCGCCAGCAGCGCCCGGGACAGGGGGCTAGGTGAGCAGTTCTTC

J gene: TRBJ2-3
D gene: .
V gene: TRBV10-3
clone size: many
CDR3 protein: CASSGQTTDTQYF
CDR3 DNA: TGTGCCAGCTCAGGACAGACCACAGATACGCAGTATTTT

J gene: TRBJ2-3
D gene: .
V gene: TRBV7-2
clone size: many
CDR3 protein: CASSPSRTASTDTQYF
CDR3 DNA: TGTGCCAGCAGCCCTTCCCGGACGGCTAGCACAGATACGCAGTATTTT

J gene: TRBJ2-1
D gene: .
V gene: TRBV20-1
clone size: .
CDR3 protein: CSASQARGTYNEQFF
CDR3 DNA: TGCAGTGCTAGTCAGGCCAGGGGTACCTACAATGAGCAGTTCTTC

J gene: TRBJ2-5
D gene: TRBD1
V gene: TRBV5-1
clone size: .
CDR3 protein: CASSTGQGGKETQYF
CDR3 DNA: TGCGCCAGCAGCACCGGACAGGGGGGGAAAGAGACCCAGTACTTC

J gene: TRBJ2-3
D gene: .
V gene: TRBV15
clone size: few
CDR3 protein: CATSRVTGDTQYF
CDR3 DNA: TGTGCCACCAGCAGAGTTACGGGAGATACGCAGTATTTT

J gene: TRBJ2-2
D gene: TRBD2
V gene: TRBV24-1
clone size: .
CDR3 protein: CATERGGTGELFF
CDR3 DNA: TGTGCCACTGAGCGGGGTGGCACCGGGGAGCTGTTTTTT

J gene: TRBJ2-7
D gene: .
V gene: TRBV4-3
clone size: few
CDR3 protein: CASSQDYPISYEQYF
CDR3 DNA: TGCGCCAGCAGCCAAGATTACCCTATCTCCTACGAGCAGTACTTC

J gene: TRBJ2-6
D gene: TRBD1
V gene: TRBV24-1
clone size: .
CDR3 protein: CATSDPQGATGANVLTF
CDR3 DNA: TGTGCCACCAGTGACCCACAGGGGGCGACTGGGGCCAACGTCCTGACTTTC

J gene: TRBJ2-3
D gene: TRBD2
V gene: TRBV7-2
clone size: many
CDR3 protein: CASRTQTSGGFSTDTQYF
CDR3 DNA: TGTGCCAGCAGGACACAAACTAGCGGAGGATTTAGCACAGATACGCAGTATTTT

J gene: TRBJ2-3
D gene: .
V gene: TRBV5-1
clone size: .
CDR3 protein: CASSFQTLVTDTQYF
CDR3 DNA: TGCGCCAGCAGCTTCCAGACACTCGTCACAGATACGCAGTATTTT

J gene: TRBJ2-7
D gene: .
V gene: TRBV29-1
clone size: many
CDR3 protein: CSVVLNRVNEQYF
CDR3 DNA: TGCAGCGTTGTACTCAACAGGGTGAACGAGCAGTACTTC

J gene: TRBJ2-3
D gene: .
V gene: TRBV29-1
clone size: many
CDR3 protein: CSVEAAGTDTQYF
CDR3 DNA: TGCAGCGTTGAAGCAGCGGGCACAGATACGCAGTATTTT

J gene: TRBJ2-7
D gene: TRBD2
V gene: TRBV20-1
clone size: few
CDR3 protein: CSARERGAYEQYF
CDR3 DNA: TGCAGTGCTAGAGAGCGGGGGGCCTACGAGCAGTACTTC

J gene: TRBJ2-5
D gene: TRBD1
V gene: TRBV18
clone size: .
CDR3 protein: CASSPNGQGSGETQYF
CDR3 DNA: TGTGCCAGCTCACCTAACGGACAGGGGAGCGGAGAGACCCAGTACTTC

J gene: TRBJ2-3
D gene: .
V gene: TRBV7-8
clone size: few
CDR3 protein: CASTPWADPSTDTQYF
CDR3 DNA: TGTGCCAGCACTCCGTGGGCGGATCCTAGCACAGATACGCAGTATTTT

J gene: TRBJ2-1
D gene: .
V gene: TRBV6-2/TRBV6-3
clone size: few
CDR3 protein: CASTIRGYYNEQFF
CDR3 DNA: TGTGCCAGCACGATCAGGGGCTACTACAATGAGCAGTTCTTC

J gene: TRBJ1-1
D gene: .
V gene: TRBV10-3
clone size: many
CDR3 protein: CAISGLDRNTEAFF
CDR3 DNA: TGTGCCATCAGTGGATTGGACAGGAACACTGAAGCTTTCTTT

J gene: TRBJ2-3
D gene: TRBD2
V gene: TRBV7-6
clone size: few
CDR3 protein: CASSSGVGGRLADTQYF
CDR3 DNA: TGTGCCAGCAGCTCGGGTGTGGGCGGGAGACTCGCCGATACGCAGTATTTT

J gene: TRBJ2-1
D gene: TRBD2
V gene: TRBV12-3/TRBV12-4
clone size: many
CDR3 protein: CASSIAGGGRGEQFF
CDR3 DNA: TGTGCCAGCAGCATCGCAGGCGGAGGGAGGGGTGAGCAGTTCTTC

J gene: TRBJ2-1
D gene: .
V gene: TRBV6-5
clone size: .
CDR3 protein: CASSYGDNEQFF
CDR3 DNA: TGTGCCAGCAGTTACGGCGACAATGAGCAGTTCTTC

J gene: TRBJ2-1
D gene: TRBD2
V gene: TRBV24-1
clone size: few
CDR3 protein: CATSDLGLAGYNEQFF
CDR3 DNA: TGTGCCACCAGTGACCTCGGACTAGCGGGGTACAATGAGCAGTTCTTC

J gene: TRBJ2-7
D gene: .
V gene: TRBV29-1
clone size: many
CDR3 protein: CSVEFRDFAYEQYF
CDR3 DNA: TGCAGCGTTGAATTTAGGGATTTTGCCTACGAGCAGTACTTC

J gene: TRBJ2-7
D gene: TRBD2
V gene: TRBV20-1
clone size: once
CDR3 protein: CSAGLAGTPTHEQYF
CDR3 DNA: TGCAGTGCGGGACTAGCGGGAACCCCGACCCACGAGCAGTACTTC

J gene: TRBJ2-2
D gene: .
V gene: TRBV5-5
clone size: few
CDR3 protein: CASSFGHTNTGELFF
CDR3 DNA: TGTGCCAGCAGCTTTGGACACACGAACACCGGGGAGCTGTTTTTT

J gene: TRBJ1-5
D gene: .
V gene: TRBV20-1
clone size: few
CDR3 protein: CSARMFGGLVSNQPQHF
CDR3 DNA: TGCAGTGCTAGAATGTTTGGGGGACTAGTTAGCAATCAGCCCCAGCATTTT

J gene: TRBJ2-3
D gene: TRBD2
V gene: TRBV29-1
clone size: many
CDR3 protein: CSVGPSGSITDTQYF
CDR3 DNA: TGCAGCGTTGGCCCTAGCGGGAGTATCACAGATACGCAGTATTTT

J gene: TRBJ2-1
D gene: .
V gene: TRBV29-1
clone size: .
CDR3 protein: CSARGQYHNEQFF
CDR3 DNA: TGCAGCGCCCGTGGACAGTACCACAATGAGCAGTTCTTC

J gene: TRBJ2-2
D gene: .
V gene: TRBV29-1
clone size: many
CDR3 protein: CSAPGSTGELFF
CDR3 DNA: TGCAGCGCTCCAGGGAGTACCGGGGAGCTGTTTTTT

J gene: TRBJ2-3
D gene: TRBD2
V gene: TRBV24-1
clone size: .
CDR3 protein: CATSDLDFGTTTRTQYF
CDR3 DNA: TGTGCCACCAGTGATTTGGACTTCGGGACTACAACACGAACGCAGTATTTT

J gene: TRBJ2-2
D gene: TRBD1
V gene: TRBV24-1
clone size: many
CDR3 protein: CATSDSGTGDTGELFF
CDR3 DNA: TGTGCCACCAGTGATTCCGGGACAGGAGACACCGGGGAGCTGTTTTTT

J gene: TRBJ1-6
D gene: .
V gene: TRBV12-5
clone size: few
CDR3 protein: CASGLWVGGDYNSPLHF
CDR3 DNA: TGTGCTAGTGGTTTGTGGGTCGGGGGGGATTATAATTCACCCCTCCACTTT

J gene: TRBJ1-2
D gene: .
V gene: TRBV10-3
clone size: few
CDR3 protein: CAISVRFDYGYTF
CDR3 DNA: TGTGCCATCAGTGTGAGGTTCGACTATGGCTACACCTTC

J gene: TRBJ2-7
D gene: .
V gene: TRBV18
clone size: .
CDR3 protein: CASSPPGGTTYEQYF
CDR3 DNA: TGTGCCAGCTCACCACCAGGAGGGACCACCTACGAGCAGTACTTC

J gene: TRBJ1-6
D gene: .
V gene: TRBV20-1
clone size: many
CDR3 protein: CSARDSNSPLHF
CDR3 DNA: TGCAGTGCTAGAGATAGTAATTCACCCCTCCACTTT